Listed below are T cell receptor beta chains from one sample, sequenced in a study of shared clonotypes between healthy human individuals. Clones were read by immunoSEQ multiplex PCR, and TCRdb kept only the in-frame ones, dropping some. The sample records about 2 million clones, around 95% being singletons. Sequenced sample: naive CD4+ T cells sorted from blood. The origin of the receptors is a man aged 18 to 35 in good health. Both conserved end residues are trimmed from each CDR3.

TRBV2,ASSLRDADTQY
TRBV4-3,ASSQEKLAFLADTQY
TRBV10-3,ATGGAYEQY
TRBV5-8,ASSFPGASNQPQH
TRBV7-2,ASSLAFQPQH
TRBV5-8,ASSPRGAGDTEAF
TRBV6-1,AASKVGGETQY
TRBV4-3,ASSHSIDRKQPQH
TRBV6-6,ASSYGGSDYGYT
TRBV10-3,ATGWRGETYEQY
TRBV29-1,SGGGDTQY
TRBV9,ASSVGSGAAYEQY
TRBV5-1,ASSYVGSGANVLT
TRBV5-4,ASSPGLGYYEQF
TRBV6-5,ASSHKIGELF
TRBV5-4,ASSLAARSSTDTQY
TRBV5-1,ASRLPEVDTQY
TRBV5-6,ASSGGWSSTDTQY
TRBV28,ASRVGGGGYT
TRBV5-6,ASSRQGEKDTGELF
TRBV7-8,ASSPDSSNQPQH
TRBV6-4,ASSVRRGFPYGPLH
TRBV7-9,ASSSRSGAVEKLF
TRBV6-6,ASSRSGLPEYEQY
TRBV10-2,ASSDWLRLATYEQY
TRBV14,ASSPPGGRALETQY
TRBV5-1,ASSSGNSGGAETQY
TRBV5-1,ASSLALVAGTNTGELF
TRBV7-9,ASDRRYNEQF
TRBV5-1,ASSGGGPLAKNIQY
TRBV5-6,ASSLEGQGLSTDTQY
TRBV5-1,ASSPDSIFNTGELF
TRBV28,ASRSPGATEAF
TRBV19,ASSFFGGNTDTQY